Presented here are 27 T cell receptor beta chains from one specimen sequenced in a study of shared clonotypes between healthy human individuals. Using immunoSEQ multiplex PCR, the repertoire was profiled, and TCRdb retains in-frame clones only, with some absent. The sample consists of some 1 million clones, around four fifths of them appearing once. The sample comprised memory CD4+ T cells sorted from blood. Subset meaning: CD45RA-negative fraction. The receptors shown here come from a man younger than 30 in good health.

The V and J genes are TRBV27 and TRBJ1-1, with D hard to call. Germline V gene data show CDR1 as MNHEY and CDR2 as SMNVEV (reference sequence). V was cut by 3 bases and J by 2 bases, with 10 bases left in between. The CDR3 has 14 amino acids. In DNA form, the CDR3 reads TGTGCCAGCAGTTTGCTAGGCTTCAACACTGAAGCTTTCTTT. It specifies CASSLLGFNTEAFF.

Points on this clone: An end of the junction differs from the germline gene, which may be a read error. This chain joins TRBV6-1 and TRBJ1-2; D ambiguous. This CDR3 is 13 amino acids long. Germline V CDR1 and CDR2: MNHNS, SASEGT. The DNA of the CDR3 is TGTGCCAGCGGTGATGGGTACAACTATGGCTACACCTTC. Translated, it gives CASGDGYNYGYTF.

This chain uses TRBV11-3 with TRBJ1-1; D call uncertain. Germline V gene sequence: CDR1 SGHNT, CDR2 YENEEA. This CDR3 contains 13 residues. The V gene lost 5 bases and the J gene lost 0 bases, with 7 bases spanning the gap. CDR3 sequence: CASSQTLNTEAFF. The CDR3 DNA sequence: TGTGCCAGCAGCCAAACTTTGAACACTGAAGCTTTCTTT.

The V and J genes are TRBV4-2 and TRBJ1-2; TRBD1 is a possible D gene (5 bases). V lost 4 bases and J 7 bases, leaving 13 bases between the germline ends. CDR1 is LGHNA and CDR2 is YNFKEQ in the germline V gene. The CDR3 is 13 residues long. CDR3 nucleotide sequence: TGTGCCAGCAGCCTCCTCGGGGGGGGTGGCTACACCTTC. Translated, it gives CASSLLGGGGYTF.

Here the CDR3 reads CASKGTGGFGAFF. CDR3 DNA: TGCGCCAGCAAAGGGACAGGGGGCTTCGGAGCTTTCTTT. The chain uses TRBV10-2 and TRBJ1-1; 12 bases agree with TRBD1. CDR1 is WSHSY and CDR2 is SAAADI in the germline V gene. This CDR3 has 13 residues. V was clipped by 7 bases and J by 10 bases; unmatched bases: 7.

The chain has TRBV10-3 and TRBJ2-7, with D maybe TRBD2 (5 bases). The length of the CDR3 is 14 residues. Per the germline V gene, CDR1 is ENHRY and CDR2 is SYGVKD. V was shortened by 10 bases and J by 4 bases, with 20 bases between the two germline ends. The CDR3 loop reads CATRGQLTRYEQYF. The CDR3 DNA follows: TGTGCCACAAGAGGGCAGCTAACGAGGTACGAGCAGTACTTC.

This clone was picked up one time. V and J are TRBV5-1 and TRBJ2-3; maybe TRBD1 (6 bases). The CDR3 covers 16 residues. Germline CDR1 reads SGHRS; CDR2 reads YFSETQ. V was clipped by 3 bases and J by 1 base, with 15 bases between them. The chain's CDR3 is CASSWKQGPGTDTQYF. In DNA, the CDR3 is TGCGCCAGCAGCTGGAAACAGGGCCCCGGCACAGATACGCAGTATTTT.

This clone was found many times. The chain uses TRBV6-1 and TRBJ2-7; 8 nucleotides line up with TRBD1. The germline CDR1 and CDR2 sequences are MNHNS and SASEGT. The ends lost 4 bases at V and 5 bases at J; junction bases unmatched: 7. The CDR3 totals 14 residues. The CDR3 coding sequence is TGTGCCAGCAGTGTCCTGCAGACAGGGGACGAGCAGTACTTC. Protein: CASSVLQTGDEQYF.

In this sample, this clone turned up a few times. The chain recombines TRBV30 with TRBJ1-5; D unclear. The CDR3 has 13 amino acids. The V end lost 1 base, the J end lost 7 bases, and 11 bases lay between the germline ends. In germline, CDR1 is GTSNPN, CDR2 SVGIG (reference sequence). CDR3 amino acids: CAWSGGTGQPQHF. The CDR3 region has the DNA TGTGCCTGGAGTGGGGGAACGGGGCAGCCCCAGCATTTT.

In this sample, this clone turned up a few times. The germline gene is not matched at one end of the junction; a read error may be the cause. The CDR3 spells CASSLDRGETAFF. CDR3 coding DNA: TGTGCCAGCAGCTTAGATCGAGGGGAGACAGCCTTCTTC. The chain employs TRBV11-2 and TRBJ1-2, with a tentative D call TRBD1 (5 bases). The CDR3 length is 13 residues. CDR1 and CDR2 from the germline V gene are SGHAT and FQNNGV.

This clone was counted a single time. V is TRBV11-3 and J is TRBJ2-3; D perhaps matches TRBD1 (6 bases). CDR1 is SGHNT and CDR2 is YENEEA in the germline V gene. The CDR3 runs 13 residues. V lost 5 bases and J lost 8, with 14 bases in between. The DNA for the CDR3 is TGTGCCAGCAGCGCCAACGAAGGGGGTACGCAGTATTTT. It translates to CASSANEGGTQYF.

The chain couples TRBV5-6 to TRBJ2-5; maybe TRBD1 (5 bases). Trimming stripped 4 bases from V and 2 bases from J, with 24 bases between. Germline-derived CDR1 and CDR2 are SGHDT and YYEEEE. The CDR3 loop spans 18 amino acids. CDR3: CASSVFREVTRIQETQYF. The CDR3 nucleotides read TGTGCCAGCAGCGTCTTCAGGGAAGTGACCAGGATTCAAGAGACCCAGTACTTC.

This clone has only a few counts. The V gene is TRBV5-1, the J gene TRBJ2-7, with 12 bases that match TRBD2. The CDR3 extends over 17 amino acids. The ends lost 2 bases at V and 4 bases at J; junction bases unmatched: 10. Germline CDR1 is SGHRS and CDR2 is YFSETQ. The CDR3 protein is CASSFPRLAGAQYEQYF. CDR3 in DNA: TGCGCCAGCAGCTTTCCTCGACTAGCGGGAGCCCAATACGAGCAGTACTTC. Filled out from reference TRBV5-1 and TRBJ2-7, the complete variable domain reads KAGVTQTPRYLIKTRGQQVTLSCSPISGHRSVSWYQQTPGQGLQFLFEYFSETQRNKGNFPGRFSGRQFSNSRSEMNVSTLELGDSALYLCASSFPRLAGAQYEQYFGPGTRLTVT.

There are a few counts of this clone. This rearrangement joins TRBV29-1 to TRBJ2-3, with 15 bases lining up with TRBD2. The V segment lost 6 bases and the J segment 8 bases; nucleotides outside the gene matches: 6. The CDR3 extends over 14 amino acids. Germline V lookup: CDR1 SQVTM, CDR2 ANQGSEA. CDR3 sequence: CSVGTSGGPGTQYF. For the CDR3, the DNA is TGCAGCGTCGGGACTAGCGGGGGGCCGGGTACGCAGTATTTT.

The chain couples TRBV18 to TRBJ2-1; no definite D call. The CDR3 totals 12 residues. CDR1 is KGHSH and CDR2 is LQKENI in the germline V gene. Between the trimmed V and J ends, which lost 1 base and 8 bases, there was a span of 6 bases. The CDR3 here is CASSPRGYEQFF. CDR3 nucleotide sequence: TGTGCCAGCTCACCACGTGGGTATGAGCAGTTCTTC. Supplemented by reference TRBV18 and TRBJ2-1, the full variable domain reads NAGVMQNPRHLVRRRGQEARLRCSPMKGHSHVYWYRQLPEEGLKFMVYLQKENIIDESGMPKERFSAEFPKEGPSILRIQQVVRGDSAAYFCASSPRGYEQFFGPGTRLTVL.

This clone was detected a few times. This chain connects TRBV5-1 to TRBJ2-1, with 7 bases lining up with TRBD2. Germline CDR1 reads SGHRS; CDR2 reads YFSETQ. V trimming: 2 bases; J trimming: 14 bases; junction bases outside the gene matches: 7. There are 12 residues in the CDR3. The CDR3: CASSFGSAGEFF. CDR3 nucleotide sequence: TGCGCCAGCAGCTTTGGGTCGGCGGGAGAGTTCTTC.

This clone has a single count. The CDR3 sequence: CASSRKGLVYEQYF. As DNA, the CDR3 is TGTGCCAGCAGCAGAAAAGGGTTGGTCTACGAGCAGTACTTC. This rearrangement joins TRBV5-6 to TRBJ2-7; D remains unclear. The CDR3 consists of 14 residues. The ends were cut back, 4 bases at V and 3 bases at J, with 14 bases in the middle. CDR1 SGHDT and CDR2 YYEEEE come from the germline V gene.

This clone was seen more than once but under ten times. The chain recombines TRBV7-2 with TRBJ1-3; no reliable D call. The CDR3 runs to 15 residues. Trimming took 2 bases from V and 4 from J, leaving 12 bases between them. CDR1 is SGHTA and CDR2 is FQGNSA in the germline V gene. The CDR3 is CASSLNWAGGNTIYF. The CDR3, as DNA: TGTGCCAGCAGCTTAAATTGGGCCGGAGGAAACACCATATATTTT.

V gene TRBV5-4 combines with J gene TRBJ2-7, with 9 bases that match TRBD1. V was clipped by 6 bases and J by 4 bases; unmatched bases: 8. This CDR3 has 14 residues. Germline CDR1 SGHNT, CDR2 YYREEE (reference sequence). The CDR3 DNA follows: TGTGCCAGCACCCCGGGACAGGGAGGATACGAGCAGTACTTC. This sequence encodes CASTPGQGGYEQYF.

This chain joins TRBV11-1 and TRBJ2-7; D uncertain. V was clipped by 3 bases and J by 4 bases, with 4 bases between them. This CDR3 has 11 residues. Per germline, CDR1 SGHAT and CDR2 FQDESV (reference sequence). This chain's CDR3 is CASSFQYEQYF. CDR3 DNA sequence: TGTGCCAGCAGCTTCCAATACGAGCAGTACTTC.

A few counts support this clone. The V and J genes are TRBV5-1 and TRBJ2-7; D remains unclear. V was cut by 3 bases and J by 0 bases, with 13 bases left in between. Germline-derived CDR1 and CDR2 are SGHRS and YFSETQ. The CDR3 totals 15 residues. CDR3 DNA: TGCGCCAGCAGCTGGTCCTTGGGCAACTCCTACGAGCAGTACTTC. It specifies CASSWSLGNSYEQYF.

V gene TRBV2 combines with J gene TRBJ2-1; 10 positions match TRBD1. This CDR3 spans 15 amino acids. Germline CDR1 is SNHLY and CDR2 is FYNNEI. Trimming took 10 bases from V and 6 from J; bases not matched to a gene: 12. CDR3 in DNA: TGTGCCACCAATGAGCGGGACAGGGGAATCAATGAGCAGTTCTTC. It is translated as CATNERDRGINEQFF.

The table lists this clone with a count of one. This chain connects TRBV27 to TRBJ1-6, with 7 bases that match TRBD1. After removal of 5 bases from V and 6 bases from J, the junction contained 7 bases not matched to a gene. CDR1 MNHEY and CDR2 SMNVEV come from the germline V gene (reference sequence). This CDR3 is built from 15 residues. DNA for the CDR3: TGTGCCAGCAGTAAAAATAGACAGGGTAATTCACCCCTCCACTTT. Translating gives CASSKNRQGNSPLHF.

CDR3 loop: CASSVSGQTNTGELFF. The CDR3, as DNA: TGCGCCAGCAGCGTATCGGGACAAACGAACACCGGGGAGCTGTTTTTT. This sequence joins TRBV5-1 and TRBJ2-2; possible D gene TRBD1, 6 bases. The V end was cut by 4 bases, the J end by 0 bases, with 13 bases between. Germline values: CDR1 SGHRS, CDR2 YFSETQ. The CDR3 loop spans 16 amino acids. Filled out from reference TRBV5-1 and TRBJ2-2, the complete variable domain reads KAGVTQTPRYLIKTRGQQVTLSCSPISGHRSVSWYQQTPGQGLQFLFEYFSETQRNKGNFPGRFSGRQFSNSRSEMNVSTLELGDSALYLCASSVSGQTNTGELFFGEGSRLTVL.

The V gene is TRBV25-1, the J gene TRBJ2-1; D possibly corresponds to TRBD2 (6 bases). The CDR3 sequence is 16 residues long. From germline, CDR1 is MGHDK and CDR2 SYGVNS. The ends were cut back, 3 bases at V and 4 bases at J, with 16 bases in the middle. This CDR3 is CASSDLAREVYNEQFF. The CDR3 DNA sequence: TGTGCCAGCAGTGACCTGGCGAGGGAGGTATACAATGAGCAGTTCTTC.

Of note for this clone: Distinct nucleotide sequences in the sample also encode this CDR3. This chain links TRBV28 with TRBJ1-1; D unresolved. Germline CDR1 MDHEN, CDR2 SYDVKM. The CDR3 extends over 13 amino acids. The V and J ends lost 3 bases and 3 bases respectively, with 8 bases between them. CDR3 sequence (DNA): TGTGCCAGCAGTTTCGAACCTTACACTGAAGCTTTCTTT. It codes for CASSFEPYTEAFF.

As concerns this clone: The sample carries other DNA sequences with the same CDR3. The chain has TRBV30 and TRBJ1-1, with D possibly matching TRBD1 (6 bases). The V gene lost 4 bases and the J gene lost 1 base, with 7 bases spanning the gap. The germline V gene has CDR1 GTSNPN and CDR2 SVGIG (reference sequence). This CDR3 contains 12 residues. The CDR3 DNA is TGTGCCTGGACCAGGGGGAACACTGAAGCTTTCTTT. This codes for CAWTRGNTEAFF.